These 4 T cell receptor beta chains share one sample of origin, sequenced in a study of blood T cell repertoires in COVID-19. Repertoires were generated with immunoSEQ multiplex PCR, while TCRdb's copy carries only in-frame clones and drops some. The sample consists of roughly 80,000 clones, 84% of them appearing once. The sequenced material came from peripheral blood. The origin of the receptors is a man aged 45-65 years with acute or convalescent COVID-19.

The genes are TRBV6-5 and TRBJ2-3; D unclear. The V gene's germline CDR1 is MNHEY and CDR2 SVGAGI. This CDR3 has 15 amino acids. Trimming cost V 1 base and J 1 base, with 9 bases left between them. This CDR3 is CASSYFVSGTDTQYF. The CDR3, as DNA: TGTGCCAGCAGTTACTTTGTGTCTGGCACAGATACGCAGTATTTT.

The V gene is TRBV2, the J gene TRBJ1-1, with 7 bases identical to TRBD1. CDR1 is SNHLY and CDR2 is FYNNEI in the germline V gene. CDR3 length equals 13 residues. Unmatched junction bases numbered 9, after V lost 6 bases and J lost 8 bases. CDR3 protein: CASRQTGTGEAFF. The CDR3, as DNA: TGTGCCAGCAGGCAGACAGGGACGGGCGAAGCTTTCTTT.

The J gene is TRBJ1-1, the V gene TRBV18; tentative D call: TRBD1 (5 bases). V gave up 0 bases and J gave up 1 base, with 9 bases separating them. The CDR3 length is 15 residues. Germline CDR1 KGHSH, CDR2 LQKENI. CDR3 in DNA: TGTGCCAGCTCACCACCGGCAGGGAAGAACACTGAAGCTTTCTTT. Translation: CASSPPAGKNTEAFF.

The chain recombines TRBV6-2 or TRBV6-3 with TRBJ1-1; 7 positions agree with TRBD1. With 2 bases clipped from V and 2 bases from J, the junction kept 8 bases outside the gene matches. The CDR3 loop spans 16 amino acids. Germline CDR1 and CDR2: MNHEY and SVGEGT. CDR3 nucleotides: TGTGCCAGCAGTTACCTTCAGGGGGGCGGAAACACTGAAGCTTTCTTT. Translation: CASSYLQGGGNTEAFF.